The present T cell receptor (beta chain) was sequenced within a study of blood T cell repertoires in COVID-19. TCRdb keeps only in-frame clones here, not all; method: immunoSEQ multiplex PCR. This sample has 250,000 to 350,000 clones, with approximately 92% found just once. The V segment lost 7 bases and the J segment 6 bases; nucleotides outside the gene matches: 7. CDR3 length equals 14 residues. Germline-derived CDR1 and CDR2 are MNHEY and SMNVEV (reference sequence). The V gene is TRBV27, the J gene TRBJ2-2; 8 nucleotides agree with TRBD2. The sequencing input was peripheral blood. The source is a young woman with COVID-19, enrolled during active disease. The CDR3 region has the DNA TGTGCCAGCACAGACCGGGGGGGGGCCGGGGAGCTGTTTTTT. It codes for CASTDRGGAGELFF.